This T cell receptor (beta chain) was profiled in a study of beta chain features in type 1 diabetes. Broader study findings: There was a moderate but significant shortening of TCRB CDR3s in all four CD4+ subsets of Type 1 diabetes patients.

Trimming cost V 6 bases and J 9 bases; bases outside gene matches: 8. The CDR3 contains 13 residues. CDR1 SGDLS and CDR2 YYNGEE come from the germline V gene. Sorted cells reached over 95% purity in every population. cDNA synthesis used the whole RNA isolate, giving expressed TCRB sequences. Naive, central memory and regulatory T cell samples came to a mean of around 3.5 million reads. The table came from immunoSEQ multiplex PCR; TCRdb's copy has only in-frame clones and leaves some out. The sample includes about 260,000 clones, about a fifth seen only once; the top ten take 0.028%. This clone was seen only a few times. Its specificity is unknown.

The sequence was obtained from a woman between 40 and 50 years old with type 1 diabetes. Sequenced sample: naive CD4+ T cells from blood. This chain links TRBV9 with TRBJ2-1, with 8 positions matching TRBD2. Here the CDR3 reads CASTSGSRGEQFF. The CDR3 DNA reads TGTGCCAGCACCAGCGGGAGTCGGGGTGAGCAGTTCTTC.